These T cell receptor beta chains were read from a single sample in a study of somatic mutations in cytotoxic T cells in rheumatoid arthritis. TCRdb's copy holds only in-frame clones and misses some; the assay was immunoSEQ multiplex PCR. The data show tens of thousands of clones, 84% seen once. Sequences were obtained from CD8+ T cells sorted from blood. The receptors here all came from a man aged 40-49 years in good health. Both conserved end residues are part of each CDR3. Fields, in order: clone size, J gene, D gene, V gene, CDR3 protein, CDR3 DNA. The D gene is left open where the match is weak. Rows give clone size only sometimes, using once, few, many, or a class for an expanded clone.

>.|TRBJ1-1|.|TRBV7-9
CASSFLVTEAFF
TGTGCCAGCAGCTTTTTGGTCACTGAAGCTTTCTTT
>.|TRBJ1-1|.|TRBV19
CASSMRRGSRDTEAFF
TGTGCCAGTAGTATGAGGCGGGGGTCTCGGGACACTGAAGCTTTCTTT
>.|TRBJ2-3|TRBD2|TRBV19
CASSTGAGVRTDTQYF
TGTGCCAGTAGTACCGGAGCGGGAGTAAGAACAGATACGCAGTATTTT
>.|TRBJ2-7|.|TRBV4-1
CASSKQEDREQYF
TGCGCCAGCAGCAAGCAGGAGGATAGGGAGCAGTACTTC
>.|TRBJ2-1|.|TRBV6-6
CASSYLLEGSGNEQFF
TGTGCCAGCAGTTACCTTTTGGAGGGGAGTGGGAATGAGCAGTTCTTC
>.|TRBJ1-5|.|TRBV5-5
CASSWEQGWGNQPQHF
TGTGCCAGCAGCTGGGAACAGGGCTGGGGCAATCAGCCCCAGCATTTT
>medium-sized|TRBJ1-1|.|TRBV10-2
CASSTDGMNTEAFF
TGCGCCAGCAGTACCGACGGAATGAACACTGAAGCTTTCTTT
>.|TRBJ2-1|TRBD2|TRBV28
CASSYLAGEWNEQFF
TGTGCCAGCAGCTACCTAGCGGGAGAATGGAATGAGCAGTTCTTC
>.|TRBJ2-2|TRBD1|TRBV27
CASTPLTGVGGELFF
TGTGCCAGCACTCCCCTGACAGGGGTTGGCGGGGAGCTGTTTTTT
>.|TRBJ2-7|.|TRBV28
CASSTTAYEQYF
TGTGCCAGCAGCACGACAGCTTACGAGCAGTACTTC
>few|TRBJ2-1|TRBD2|TRBV19
CASGTSGMSKNEQFF
TGTGCCAGCGGGACTAGCGGGATGTCAAAGAATGAGCAGTTCTTC
>.|TRBJ2-1|TRBD1|TRBV7-9
CASSGGDRSYNEQFF
TGTGCCAGCAGCGGAGGGGACAGGTCCTACAATGAGCAGTTCTTC
>.|TRBJ2-5|TRBD1|TRBV5-1
CASSLPGQGGAETQYF
TGCGCCAGCAGTCTACCGGGACAGGGAGGGGCAGAGACCCAGTACTTC
>.|TRBJ2-7|.|TRBV12-1
CASSFSLRAGPYF
TGTGCCAGCAGCTTTTCGTTGCGGGCGGGACCGTACTTC
>.|TRBJ2-1|TRBD2|TRBV29-1
CSVGSGLAGEQFF
TGCAGCGTTGGGTCGGGACTAGCGGGAGAGCAGTTCTTC
>once|TRBJ2-2|.|TRBV7-6
CASSLITGELFF
TGTGCCAGCAGCTTAATCACCGGGGAGCTGTTTTTT
>few|TRBJ2-1|.|TRBV6-4
CASSDSSGSYNEQFF
TGTGCCAGCAGTGACTCTAGCGGCTCCTACAATGAGCAGTTCTTC
>few|TRBJ1-5|.|TRBV19
CASSPRIDQPQHF
TGTGCCAGTAGTCCCAGGATCGATCAGCCCCAGCATTTT
>.|TRBJ1-1|.|TRBV9
CASSALLVMNTEAFF
TGTGCCAGCAGCGCGCTCCTGGTCATGAACACTGAAGCTTTCTTT
>once|TRBJ2-2|TRBD1|TRBV9
CASSPPLSGTGLAGELFF
TGTGCCAGCAGCCCCCCCCTATCTGGGACAGGGTTGGCAGGGGAGCTGTTTTTT
>.|TRBJ2-7|.|TRBV25-1
CASSPPDRQTYEQYF
TGTGCCAGCAGTCCCCCGGACAGACAAACCTACGAGCAGTACTTC
>.|TRBJ2-7|.|TRBV28
CASSLYRVGGEQYF
TGTGCCAGCAGTTTATACAGGGTAGGTGGCGAGCAGTACTTC
>once|TRBJ1-2|.|TRBV4-2
CASSQERGRGDDYGYTF
TGTGCCAGCAGCCAAGAAAGGGGTAGGGGTGATGACTATGGCTACACCTTC
>.|TRBJ2-7|TRBD2|TRBV7-6
CASSLTAGEDEQYF
TGTGCCAGCAGCTTAACAGCGGGAGAAGACGAGCAGTACTTC